Below are 9 T cell receptor beta chains sequenced from a single sample in a study of pediatric ulcerative colitis. TCRdb's copy holds only in-frame clones and misses some; the assay was immunoSEQ multiplex PCR. The sample gives 40,000 to 60,000 clones, about four fifths of which show up once; about 4% is in the top ten. During colonoscopy, one to two rectal pinch biopsies were collected. Sequencing used gut tissue. The receptors shown here come from a girl between 5 and 17 years old with moderate ulcerative colitis.

The chain couples TRBV13 to TRBJ1-1; D is perhaps TRBD1 (6 bases). The V gene's germline CDR1 is PRHDT and CDR2 FYEKMQ (reference sequence). Trimming left V 4 bases short and J 4 bases short, with 19 bases between. The CDR3 is 16 amino acids. The CDR3 nucleotides are TGTGCCAGCAGCTCGACATTGGGGGCGGGCGTCACTGAAGCTTTCTTT. It codes for CASSSTLGAGVTEAFF.

The V gene is TRBV7-8, the J gene TRBJ2-7; 14 bases map to TRBD2. Trimming at V came to 8 bases and at J to 6 bases, leaving 15 bases not matched to a gene. This CDR3 has 17 amino acids. Germline V lookup: CDR1 SGHVS, CDR2 FQNEAQ. The CDR3 spells CASDPWGTGTSGSEQYF. The DNA of the CDR3 is TGTGCCAGCGATCCTTGGGGGACCGGGACTAGCGGGAGCGAGCAGTACTTC.

The table lists this clone with a few counts. The V and J genes are TRBV6-5 and TRBJ1-5; 7 bases are a match to TRBD1. The germline V gene has CDR1 MNHEY and CDR2 SVGAGI. Losses at the gene ends were 8 bases for V and 5 bases for J; bases not matched to a gene: 6. The CDR3 covers 13 residues. CDR3 DNA: TGTGCCAGCGGGGGGGACAGTTATCAGCCCCAGCATTTT. Translated: CASGGDSYQPQHF.

V usage is TRBV6-1 and J usage is TRBJ2-2; D uncertain. The CDR3 contains 14 residues. CDR1 is MNHNS, CDR2 SASEGT, per germline. The V gene lost 2 bases and the J gene lost 5 bases, with 9 bases spanning the gap. CDR3 sequence (DNA): TGTGCCAGCAGTGAATGGTTGGATACCGGGGAGCTGTTTTTT. It is translated as CASSEWLDTGELFF.

This clone has only a few counts. The V gene is TRBV29-1, the J gene TRBJ1-1, with D maybe TRBD1 (5 bases). Per the germline V gene, CDR1 is SQVTM and CDR2 is ANQGSEA. Trimming stripped 7 bases from V and 0 bases from J, with 12 bases between. This CDR3 has 13 amino acids. DNA of the CDR3: TGCAGCGCTCTCGACAGAATGAACACTGAAGCTTTCTTT. This sequence encodes CSALDRMNTEAFF.

This chain connects TRBV29-1 to TRBJ2-5, with 8 bases matching TRBD1. The CDR3 is 16 residues long. V gave up 4 bases and J gave up 0 bases; unmatched junction bases: 10. Germline assignment: CDR1 SQVTM and CDR2 ANQGSEA. The CDR3 DNA reads TGCAGCGTTGTCCTCTGGGACAGGTCCTACCAAGAGACCCAGTACTTC. It codes for CSVVLWDRSYQETQYF.

The gene calls are TRBV28 and TRBJ2-7, with unresolved D. V was pared by 4 bases and J by 4 bases, with 8 bases between. CDR1 is MDHEN and CDR2 is SYDVKM in the germline V gene. CDR3 size: 12 residues. The CDR3 region has the DNA TGTGCCAGCAGTTCGGACGAATACGAGCAGTACTTC. Protein product: CASSSDEYEQYF.

The rearrangement uses TRBV7-9 and TRBJ2-2; maybe TRBD1 (6 bases). The V gene lost 5 bases and the J gene lost 5 bases, with 15 bases spanning the gap. The CDR3 loop spans 15 amino acids. Germline V gives CDR1 SEHNR, CDR2 FQNEAQ (reference sequence). CDR3 sequence reads: CASSPPGQGTGELFF. The CDR3 DNA sequence: TGTGCCAGCAGCCCGCCGGGACAAGGGACCGGGGAGCTGTTTTTT.

V gene TRBV11-2 combines with J gene TRBJ1-4, with D tentatively TRBD1 (6 bases). The length of the CDR3 is 18 residues. Germline V gives CDR1 SGHAT, CDR2 FQNNGV. V was pared by 1 base and J by 4 bases, with 19 bases between. The CDR3, as DNA: TGTGCCAGCAGCTTAGGCCCTTTCCGGGACAACCATAATGAAAAACTGTTTTTT. It codes for CASSLGPFRDNHNEKLFF.